This T cell receptor (beta chain) emerged from a study of shared clonotypes between healthy human individuals. Study context: Per donor, three plates held CD4 naive cells, three held CD4 memory, two held CD8 naive and one held CD8 memory.

Among the donors, all were Caucasian adults who lived in Nashville, Tennessee. Subsets obtained from CD4+ cells comprised CD45RA+ naive and CD45RA-negative memory cells. Replicate sorted-subset PCRs were loaded with around 0.2 ug DNA, about 31,000 T cell genomes. Libraries were prepared by immunoSEQ multiplex PCR; TCRdb keeps only in-frame clonotypes and omits some of them. The sample carries 2 million to 2.5 million clones, more than 85% recorded once. A note on this clone: Other nucleotide sequences in the sample specify the same CDR3.

This CDR3 spans 12 amino acids. V lost 4 bases and J lost 4, with 7 bases in between. Germline CDR1 is MDHEN and CDR2 is SYDVKM. Sequenced sample: naive CD4+ T cells from PBMCs. Indicated subset: CD45RA+ positively selected. This clonotype was obtained from a man younger than 35 in good health. Some clones in this sample may be carry-over from other donors' samples. V usage is TRBV28 and J usage is TRBJ1-2; possible D gene TRBD1, 6 bases. CDR3 in DNA: TGTGCCAGCAGTTCGGGGGCCTATGGCTACACCTTC. Translation: CASSSGAYGYTF.